The 15 T cell receptor beta chains below were found in one sample sequenced in a study of blood T cell repertoires in COVID-19. Repertoires were generated with immunoSEQ multiplex PCR, while TCRdb's copy carries only in-frame clones and drops some. The repertoire consists of around 230,000 clones, with approximately 87% occurring once and the leading ten covering approximately 2.6%. The sample comprised peripheral blood. The receptors stem from a woman in her 70s with active or convalescent COVID-19.

The chain joins TRBV5-1 to TRBJ2-1; 12 bases line up with TRBD2. The germline CDR1 and CDR2 sequences are SGHRS and YFSETQ. The CDR3 has 15 residues. V lost 0 bases to trimming and J lost 12 bases; unmatched junction nucleotides: 7. The CDR3 bases are TGCGCCAGCAGCTTGGGGGAGACTAGCGGGAGTTCGCAGTTCTTC. Translating gives CASSLGETSGSSQFF.

The genes are TRBV5-4 and TRBJ2-1; TRBD2 matches 7 bases. This CDR3 is built from 16 residues. CDR1 is SGHNT, CDR2 YYREEE, per germline (reference sequence). The junction had 13 bases not matched to a gene; V was cut back by 2 bases and J by 8 bases. As DNA, the CDR3 is TGTGCCAGCAGCTTCAGTGTTGGGGGGGTGGGCGATGAGCAGTTCTTC. Protein product: CASSFSVGGVGDEQFF.

The chain joins TRBV10-1 to TRBJ2-2; weak D call: TRBD2 (5 bases). CDR1 and CDR2 (germline): WNHNN, SYGVQD (reference sequence). The V gene lost 9 bases and the J gene lost 3 bases, with 11 bases spanning the gap. The CDR3 has 13 amino acids. The DNA for the CDR3 is TGCGCCAGACTGAAGCGGCACACCGGGGAGCTGTTTTTT. It yields the protein CARLKRHTGELFF.

J is TRBJ1-5 and V is TRBV3-1 (or the pseudogene TRBV3-2); possible D gene TRBD1, 5 bases. The germline V and J ends were trimmed by 1 base and 10 bases, with 11 bases remaining between them. The germline gives CDR1 LGHDT, CDR2 YNNKEL (reference sequence). The CDR3 spans 13 residues. The CDR3 DNA is TGTGCCAGCAGCCAAGTTTCTGGGACTCCCCAGCATTTT. Its translation is CASSQVSGTPQHF.

This clone came up once. The chain's CDR3 is CASSIGLRIYGYTF. CDR3 in DNA: TGTGCCAGTAGTATCGGACTTCGGATCTATGGCTACACCTTC. The rearrangement joins TRBV19 to TRBJ1-2; D remains unclear. Germline CDR1 is LNHDA and CDR2 is SQIVND (reference sequence). This CDR3 spans 14 amino acids. V lost 3 bases to trimming and J lost 4 bases, with 12 bases between them.

The chain uses TRBV6-2 or TRBV6-3 and TRBJ1-5; 7 nucleotides align to TRBD1. Germline CDR1 MNHEY, CDR2 SVGEGT. The CDR3 totals 13 residues. J was trimmed by 7 bases and V by 5 bases; bases with no gene match: 5. CDR3 in amino acids: CASSPTGEQPQHF. In nucleotides, the CDR3 is TGTGCCAGCAGTCCAACAGGGGAACAGCCCCAGCATTTT.

The chain employs TRBV6-5 and TRBJ2-5; a possible D gene is TRBD1 (7 bases). The germline V gene encodes CDR1 MNHEY and CDR2 SVGAGI. Deletions cut 6 bases from V and 3 bases from J, with 14 bases between. CDR3 length: 14 residues. CDR3 amino acids: CASRQGGHEETQYF. The DNA for the CDR3 is TGTGCCAGCAGGCAGGGGGGACATGAAGAGACCCAGTACTTC.

The V call is TRBV19, the J call TRBJ2-1, with 9 bases aligning to TRBD1. The CDR3 contains 14 residues. Germline lookup yields CDR1 LNHDA and CDR2 SQIVND (reference sequence). V was clipped by 7 bases and J by 5 bases; unmatched bases: 6. CDR3 protein: CASKGQGKDNEQFF. The CDR3, as DNA: TGTGCCAGTAAGGGACAGGGCAAAGACAATGAGCAGTTCTTC.

The chain links TRBV7-2 to TRBJ1-2; unclear D gene. Trimming removed 5 bases from V and 1 base from J, with 5 bases in between. This CDR3 has 12 amino acids. In germline, CDR1 is SGHTA, CDR2 FQGNSA. The chain's CDR3 is CASSPVNYGYTF. CDR3 DNA sequence: TGTGCCAGCAGCCCTGTTAACTATGGCTACACCTTC. Supplemented by reference TRBV7-2 and TRBJ1-2, the full variable domain reads GAGVSQSPSNKVTEKGKDVELRCDPISGHTALYWYRQSLGQGLEFLIYFQGNSAPDKSGLPSDRFSAERTGGSVSTLTIQRTQQEDSAVYLCASSPVNYGYTFGSGTRLTVV.

The chain employs TRBV4-2 and TRBJ2-1; possibly TRBD1 for D (5 bases). The CDR3 covers 14 residues. Germline V CDR1 and CDR2: LGHNA, YNFKEQ. Trimming shortened V by 2 bases and J by 5 bases, and 10 bases separated the two germline ends. CDR3: CASSQTRTHNEQFF. The CDR3, as DNA: TGTGCCAGCAGCCAAACAAGGACACACAATGAGCAGTTCTTC.

This clone was counted only a few times. The CDR3 protein is CASPHQGDSITEAFF. The DNA for the CDR3 is TGCGCCAGCCCTCACCAAGGGGACAGCATCACTGAAGCTTTCTTT. This chain connects TRBV23-1 to TRBJ1-1; TRBD1 aligns across 7 bases. TRBV23-1 is given ORF status, its function remaining uncertain. V was clipped by 8 bases and J by 4 bases; unmatched bases: 13. This CDR3 is built from 15 residues.

V usage is TRBV5-1 and J usage is TRBJ1-1; a possible D gene is TRBD1 (6 bases). The CDR3 consists of 12 residues. Germline V gene sequence: CDR1 SGHRS, CDR2 YFSETQ. Trimming took 4 bases from V and 5 from J, leaving 9 bases between them. CDR3 nucleotides: TGCGCCAGCAGCCCGCAGGGGACTGAAGCTTTCTTT. This translates into CASSPQGTEAFF.

This chain joins TRBV27 and TRBJ2-1; tentative D call: TRBD1 (5 bases). The germline gives CDR1 MNHEY, CDR2 SMNVEV (reference sequence). The CDR3 totals 16 residues. The germline V and J ends were trimmed by 2 bases and 1 base, with 12 bases remaining between them. In DNA form, the CDR3 reads TGTGCCAGCAGTTTAGAATTAGGGGTTTCCTACAATGAGCAGTTCTTC. It yields the protein CASSLELGVSYNEQFF.

V usage is TRBV2 and J usage is TRBJ1-2; D gene uncertain. The CDR3 consists of 13 residues. V lost 3 bases and J 7 bases, leaving 12 bases between the germline ends. The germline V gene encodes CDR1 SNHLY and CDR2 FYNNEI. Here the CDR3 reads CASSEEGWGGYTF. The DNA for the CDR3 is TGTGCCAGCAGTGAGGAGGGTTGGGGTGGCTACACCTTC.

The DNA for the CDR3 is TGTGCCAGCGCGGACAGGGTCTCGGAAGCTTTCTTT. Amino acids: CASADRVSEAFF. J is TRBJ1-1 and V is TRBV28; 8 bases map to TRBD1. CDR1 and CDR2 from the germline V gene are MDHEN and SYDVKM. The V segment lost 8 bases and the J segment 8 bases; nucleotides outside the gene matches: 7. The CDR3 has 12 residues.